Reported below is one T cell receptor (beta chain). Its binding antigen is unknown. Base qualities were left out, and no much larger clone turns up one base away. This sample is drawn from a study of blood T cell repertoires in COVID-19 (dated by TCRdb to about 2020). Describing the broader study: Samples from collaborators originated in the United States, Italy and Spain and spanned both the acute and convalescent phases of COVID-19. The prospective study material was composed of cDNA or gDNA derived from T cells, B-cell-depleted T cells, or PBMCs. Deeply sampled blood TCRbeta repertoires from subjects exposed to, actively infected with, or recovered from COVID-19 were included in the dataset. The repertoires were released in a freely available public database meant as a resource for research on the immune response to SARS-CoV-2. Samples came from the ongoing ImmuneRACE study (first 160 participants) plus 1,254 subjects from 6 global collaborators. The sample metadata nearly always contained a de-identified subject ID, COVID-19 status, age in years and sex. HLA class I and class II types, where available, came from metadata supplied by the sample provider rather than from assay-based typing.

What the research found in general, with its limitations: The quantity of clinical and demographic metadata differed by source and by participant and was supplied without curation.

TCRbeta CDR3 regions were amplified from genomic DNA using the immunoSEQ Assay, a bias-controlled multiplex PCR. Concerning the study's data processing: The number of nucleated cells in each sample was estimated by amplification of reference gene primers within the assay. To quantify the absolute abundance of each unique TCRbeta CDR3 rearrangement, sequence reads were collapsed and filtered. For each sample, productive Simpson clonality was calculated as the square root of Simpson's diversity index over productive rearrangements. As stored in TCRdb, this immuneACCESS dataset retains in-frame rearrangements with V and J assigned. A fraction of the clones does not appear; measured against another copy, unresolved V genes explain less than half of the discrepancy, and the remainder lacks a known reason. D and trimming come from the DNA, and the V and J calls and clone size come from that table. The sample yields 200,000 to 250,000 clones; about 87% were counted once. The ten largest clones capture over 0.85% of the sample.

In the prospective study, participants were 18 to 89 years old, resided in under 30 geographic areas of the United States, and were enrolled through a virtual design. In the prospective study, participants were assigned to cohorts based on the clinical history participants reported in a screening survey and a study questionnaire. Exposed participants were defined as having been in contact with someone with a PCR-confirmed or clinician-diagnosed COVID-19 case within 2 weeks of study entry. In the prospective study, mobile phlebotomists collected whole blood, serum and a nasopharyngeal or oropharyngeal swab from each participant. Over a roughly two-month period, participants in the prospective study had the option of providing additional blood draws and questionnaires. Prospective study blood samples were shipped either frozen or at room temperature before DNA extraction. V is pared back by 2 bases and J by 7 bases, with 13 bases lying between the germline termini. From the cysteine through the phenylalanine, the CDR3 covers 14 amino acids. Just the 42-base CDR3 DNA is kept, in frame starting at base 1. For CDR1 and CDR2, the germline V gene lists SGHDT and YYEEEE.

The sequenced material came from PBMCs or T cells enriched from blood (not recorded which). The V and J genes are TRBV5-6 and TRBJ1-5; possibly the D gene is TRBD1, per 5 matching bases. This TCR was sampled from a man aged 50 to 59 who had been exposed to COVID-19. CDR3 sequence: CASSFSGRWQPQHF. DNA sequence: TGTGCCAGCAGCTTCTCAGGGCGATGGCAGCCCCAGCATTTT.